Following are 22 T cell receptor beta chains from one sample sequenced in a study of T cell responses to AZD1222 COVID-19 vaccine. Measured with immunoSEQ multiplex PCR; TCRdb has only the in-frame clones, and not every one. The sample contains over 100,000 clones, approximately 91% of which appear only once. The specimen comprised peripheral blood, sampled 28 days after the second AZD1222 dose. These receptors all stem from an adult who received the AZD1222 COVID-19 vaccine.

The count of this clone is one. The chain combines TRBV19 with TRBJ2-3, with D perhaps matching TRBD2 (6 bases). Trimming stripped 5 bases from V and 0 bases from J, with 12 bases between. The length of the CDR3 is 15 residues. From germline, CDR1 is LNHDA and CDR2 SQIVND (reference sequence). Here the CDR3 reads CASSGRLLSTDTQYF. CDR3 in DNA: TGTGCCAGTAGTGGGAGGCTATTGAGCACAGATACGCAGTATTTT.

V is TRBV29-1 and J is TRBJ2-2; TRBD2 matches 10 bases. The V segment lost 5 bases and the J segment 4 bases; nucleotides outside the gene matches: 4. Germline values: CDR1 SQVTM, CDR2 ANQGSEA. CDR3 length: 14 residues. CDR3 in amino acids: CSVKREGGTGELFF. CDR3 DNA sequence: TGCAGCGTTAAGCGGGAGGGAGGCACCGGGGAGCTGTTTTTT.

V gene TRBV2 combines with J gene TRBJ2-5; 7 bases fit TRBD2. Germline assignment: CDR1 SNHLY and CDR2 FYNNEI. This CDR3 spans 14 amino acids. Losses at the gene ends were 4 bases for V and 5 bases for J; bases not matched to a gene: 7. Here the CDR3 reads CASSAAGAFETQYF. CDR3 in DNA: TGTGCCAGCAGTGCGGCGGGAGCCTTTGAGACCCAGTACTTC.

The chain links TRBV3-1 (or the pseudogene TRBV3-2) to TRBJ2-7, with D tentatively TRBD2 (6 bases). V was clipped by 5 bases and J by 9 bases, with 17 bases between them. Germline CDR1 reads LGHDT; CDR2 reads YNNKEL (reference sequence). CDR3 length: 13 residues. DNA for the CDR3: TGTGCCAGCAGCTATACCGTGCGGGGCGTGCAGTACTTC. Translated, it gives CASSYTVRGVQYF.

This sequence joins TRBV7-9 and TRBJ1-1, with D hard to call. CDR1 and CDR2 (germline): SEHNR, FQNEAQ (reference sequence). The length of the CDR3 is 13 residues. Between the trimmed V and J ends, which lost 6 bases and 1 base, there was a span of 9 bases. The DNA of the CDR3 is TGTGCCAGCAGACCCGAGTGGAACACTGAAGCTTTCTTT. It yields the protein CASRPEWNTEAFF.

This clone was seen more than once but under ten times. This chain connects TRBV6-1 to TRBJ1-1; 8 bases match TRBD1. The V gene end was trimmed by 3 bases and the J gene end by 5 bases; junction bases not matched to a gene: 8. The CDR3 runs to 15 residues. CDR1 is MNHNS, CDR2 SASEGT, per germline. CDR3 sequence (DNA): TGTGCCAGCAGTGAGTGGGCAGGGGGCATAACTGAAGCTTTCTTT. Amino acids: CASSEWAGGITEAFF.

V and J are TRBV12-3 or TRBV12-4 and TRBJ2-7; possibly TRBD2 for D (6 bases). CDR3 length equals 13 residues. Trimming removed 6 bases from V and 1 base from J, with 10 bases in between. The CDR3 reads CASRGRESYEQYF. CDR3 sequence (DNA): TGTGCCAGCAGGGGGCGGGAATCCTACGAGCAGTACTTC.

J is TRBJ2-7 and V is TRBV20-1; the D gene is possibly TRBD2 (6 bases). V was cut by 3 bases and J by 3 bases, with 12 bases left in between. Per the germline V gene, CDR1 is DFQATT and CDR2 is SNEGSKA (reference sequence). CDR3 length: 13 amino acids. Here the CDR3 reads CSASAGHGYEQYF. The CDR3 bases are TGCAGTGCTAGTGCGGGGCATGGCTACGAGCAGTACTTC.

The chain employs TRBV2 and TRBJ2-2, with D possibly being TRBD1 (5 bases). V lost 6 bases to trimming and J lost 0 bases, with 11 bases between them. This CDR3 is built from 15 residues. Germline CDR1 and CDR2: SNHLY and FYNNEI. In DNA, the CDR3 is TGTGCCAGCAGGGCCCAGGGTACGAACACCGGGGAGCTGTTTTTT. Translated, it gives CASRAQGTNTGELFF.

The CDR3 nucleotides read TGTGCCAGCAGCTTAGCGTTTTCGGGGGGATCTGGCTACACCTTC. Encoded protein: CASSLAFSGGSGYTF. The rearrangement links TRBV7-8 to TRBJ1-2, with D possibly matching TRBD1 (5 bases). Germline-derived CDR1 and CDR2 are SGHVS and FQNEAQ. This CDR3 has 15 amino acids. V lost 0 bases to trimming and J lost 7 bases, with 15 bases between them.

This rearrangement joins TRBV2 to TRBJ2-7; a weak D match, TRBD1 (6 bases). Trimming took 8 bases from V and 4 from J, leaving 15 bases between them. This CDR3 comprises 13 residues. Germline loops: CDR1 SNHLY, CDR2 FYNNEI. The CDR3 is CASSRQVAYEQYF. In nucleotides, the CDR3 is TGTGCCAGCTCAAGACAGGTTGCGTACGAGCAGTACTTC.

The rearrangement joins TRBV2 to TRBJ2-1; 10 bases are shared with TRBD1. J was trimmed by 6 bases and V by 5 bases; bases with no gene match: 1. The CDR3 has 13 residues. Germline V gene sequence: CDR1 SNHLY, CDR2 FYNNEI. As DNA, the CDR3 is TGTGCCAGCAGTTGGGACAGGGGCAATGAGCAGTTCTTC. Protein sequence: CASSWDRGNEQFF.

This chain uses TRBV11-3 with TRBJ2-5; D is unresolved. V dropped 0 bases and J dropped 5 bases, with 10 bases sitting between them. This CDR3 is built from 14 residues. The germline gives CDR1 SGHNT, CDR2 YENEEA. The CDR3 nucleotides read TGTGCCAGCAGCTTAGATTTCAGTTCGGAGACCCAGTACTTC. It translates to CASSLDFSSETQYF.

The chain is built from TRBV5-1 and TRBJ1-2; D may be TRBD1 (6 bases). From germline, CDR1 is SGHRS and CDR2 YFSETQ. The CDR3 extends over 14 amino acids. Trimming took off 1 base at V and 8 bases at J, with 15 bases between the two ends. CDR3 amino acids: CASSLTRDIGGYTF. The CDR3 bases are TGCGCCAGCAGCTTGACCCGGGACATCGGCGGCTACACCTTC.

CDR3 amino acids: CASSLEGRRGAQYF. CDR3 sequence (DNA): TGTGCCAGCAGCTTGGAGGGGCGTCGCGGGGCCCAGTACTTC. The chain uses TRBV5-4 and TRBJ2-5, with D perhaps TRBD2 (6 bases). The germline V and J ends were trimmed by 0 bases and 9 bases, with 15 bases remaining between them. There are 14 residues in the CDR3. Germline V gives CDR1 SGHNT, CDR2 YYREEE (reference sequence).

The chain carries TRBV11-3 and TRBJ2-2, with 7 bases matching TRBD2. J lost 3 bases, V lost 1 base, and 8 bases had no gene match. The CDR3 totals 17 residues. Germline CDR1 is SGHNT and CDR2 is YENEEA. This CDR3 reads CASSLGSGSGHTGELFF. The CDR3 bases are TGTGCCAGCAGCTTAGGGTCGGGTAGCGGGCACACCGGGGAGCTGTTTTTT.

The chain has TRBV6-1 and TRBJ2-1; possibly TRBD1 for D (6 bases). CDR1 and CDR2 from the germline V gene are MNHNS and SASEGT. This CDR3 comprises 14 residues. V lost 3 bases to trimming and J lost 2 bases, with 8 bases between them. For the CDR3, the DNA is TGTGCCAGCAGTGATGGGGGCGCCTACAATGAGCAGTTCTTC. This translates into CASSDGGAYNEQFF.

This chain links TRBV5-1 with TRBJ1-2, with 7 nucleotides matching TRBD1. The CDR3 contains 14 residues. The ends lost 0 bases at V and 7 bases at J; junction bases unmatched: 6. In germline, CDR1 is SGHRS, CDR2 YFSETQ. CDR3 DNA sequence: TGCGCCAGCAGCTTGGAAGGGGGCGAGTCTGGCTACACCTTC. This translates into CASSLEGGESGYTF.

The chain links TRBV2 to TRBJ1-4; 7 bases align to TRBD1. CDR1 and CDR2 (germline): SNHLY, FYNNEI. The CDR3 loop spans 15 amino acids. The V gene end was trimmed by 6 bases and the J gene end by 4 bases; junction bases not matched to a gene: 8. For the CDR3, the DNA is TGTGCCAGCAGCGATACAGGGGCCTTTAATGAAAAACTGTTTTTT. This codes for CASSDTGAFNEKLFF.

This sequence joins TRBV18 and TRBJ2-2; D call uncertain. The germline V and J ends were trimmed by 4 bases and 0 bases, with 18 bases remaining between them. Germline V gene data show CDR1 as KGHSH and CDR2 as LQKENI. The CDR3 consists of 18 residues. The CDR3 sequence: CASSLRANFNANTGELFF. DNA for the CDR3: TGTGCCAGCTCACTTCGGGCCAACTTCAACGCGAACACCGGGGAGCTGTTTTTT. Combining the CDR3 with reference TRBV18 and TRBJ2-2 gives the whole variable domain NAGVMQNPRHLVRRRGQEARLRCSPMKGHSHVYWYRQLPEEGLKFMVYLQKENIIDESGMPKERFSAEFPKEGPSILRIQQVVRGDSAAYFCASSLRANFNANTGELFFGEGSRLTVL.

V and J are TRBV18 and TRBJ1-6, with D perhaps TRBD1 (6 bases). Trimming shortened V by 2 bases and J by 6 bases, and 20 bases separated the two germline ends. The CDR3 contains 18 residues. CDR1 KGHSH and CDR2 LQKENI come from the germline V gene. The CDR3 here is CASSPFGGGRALNSPLHF. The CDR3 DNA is TGTGCCAGCTCACCATTTGGAGGGGGAAGAGCACTTAATTCACCCCTCCACTTT.

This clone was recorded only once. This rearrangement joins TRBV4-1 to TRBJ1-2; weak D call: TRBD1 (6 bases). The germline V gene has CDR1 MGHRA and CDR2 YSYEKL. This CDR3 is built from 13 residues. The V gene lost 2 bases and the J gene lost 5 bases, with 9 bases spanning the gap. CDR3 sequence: CASSQTGTYGYTF. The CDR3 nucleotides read TGCGCCAGCAGCCAAACAGGGACTTATGGCTACACCTTC.